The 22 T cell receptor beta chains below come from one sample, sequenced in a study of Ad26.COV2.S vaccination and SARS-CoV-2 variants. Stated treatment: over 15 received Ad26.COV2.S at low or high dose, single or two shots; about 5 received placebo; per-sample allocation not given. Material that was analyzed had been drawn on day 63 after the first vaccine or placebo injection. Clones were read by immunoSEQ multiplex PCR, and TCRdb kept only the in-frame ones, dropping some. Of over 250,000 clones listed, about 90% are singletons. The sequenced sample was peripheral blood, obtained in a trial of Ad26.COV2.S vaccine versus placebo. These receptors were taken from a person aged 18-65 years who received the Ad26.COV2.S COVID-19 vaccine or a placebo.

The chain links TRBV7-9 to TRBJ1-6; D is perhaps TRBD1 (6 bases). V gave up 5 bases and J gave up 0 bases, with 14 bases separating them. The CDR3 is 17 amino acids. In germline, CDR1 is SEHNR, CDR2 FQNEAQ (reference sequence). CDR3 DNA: TGTGCCAGCAGCCCAGGACAGTTGAGCTCCTATAATTCACCCCTCCACTTT. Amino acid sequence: CASSPGQLSSYNSPLHF.

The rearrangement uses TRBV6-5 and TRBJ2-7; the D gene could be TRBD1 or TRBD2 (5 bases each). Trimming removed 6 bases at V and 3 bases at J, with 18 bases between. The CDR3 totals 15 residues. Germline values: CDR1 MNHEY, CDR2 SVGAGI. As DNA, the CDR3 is TGTGCCAGCAGAAAATCGGTGTTTGGGGGCTACGAGCAGTACTTC. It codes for CASRKSVFGGYEQYF.

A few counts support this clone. CDR3 in amino acids: CAWSRTSGRVSSTDTQYF. The CDR3 DNA reads TGTGCCTGGAGCCGGACTAGCGGGAGGGTGTCTAGCACAGATACGCAGTATTTT. The rearrangement uses TRBV30 and TRBJ2-3; 15 bases fit TRBD2. Germline V CDR1 and CDR2: GTSNPN, SVGIG (reference sequence). The CDR3 extends over 18 amino acids. V dropped 3 bases and J dropped 0; count of bases not matched to a gene: 7.

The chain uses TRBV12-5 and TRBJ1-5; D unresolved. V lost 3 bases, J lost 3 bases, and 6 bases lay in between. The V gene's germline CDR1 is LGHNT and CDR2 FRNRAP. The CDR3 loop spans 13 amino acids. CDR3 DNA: TGTGCTAGTGGTTTCGGACCCAATCAGCCCCAGCATTTT. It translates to CASGFGPNQPQHF.

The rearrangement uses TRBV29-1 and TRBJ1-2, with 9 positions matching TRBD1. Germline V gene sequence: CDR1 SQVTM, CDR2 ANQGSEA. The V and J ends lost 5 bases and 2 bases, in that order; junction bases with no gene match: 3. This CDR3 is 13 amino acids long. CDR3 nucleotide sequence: TGCAGCGTTAGACAGGGGGGGAACTATGGCTACACCTTC. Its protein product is CSVRQGGNYGYTF. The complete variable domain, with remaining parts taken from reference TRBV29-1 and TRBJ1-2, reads SAVISQKPSRDICQRGTSLTIQCQVDSQVTMMFWYRQQPGQSLTLIATANQGSEATYESGFVIDKFPISRPNLTFSTLTVSNMSPEDSSIYLCSVRQGGNYGYTFGSGTRLTVV.

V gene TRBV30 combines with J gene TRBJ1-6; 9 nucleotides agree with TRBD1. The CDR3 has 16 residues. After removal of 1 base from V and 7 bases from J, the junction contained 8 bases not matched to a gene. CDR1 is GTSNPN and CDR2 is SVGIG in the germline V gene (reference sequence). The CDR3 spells CAWSALGQGQNSPLHF. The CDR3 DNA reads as TGTGCCTGGAGTGCCCTGGGACAGGGACAAAATTCACCCCTCCACTTT.

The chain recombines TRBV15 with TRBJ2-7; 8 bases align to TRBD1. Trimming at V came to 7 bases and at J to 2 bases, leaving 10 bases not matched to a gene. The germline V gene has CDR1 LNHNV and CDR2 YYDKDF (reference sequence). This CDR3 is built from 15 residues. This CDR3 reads CATNLPRDRPYEQYF. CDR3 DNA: TGTGCCACCAACCTACCCCGGGACAGGCCCTACGAGCAGTACTTC.

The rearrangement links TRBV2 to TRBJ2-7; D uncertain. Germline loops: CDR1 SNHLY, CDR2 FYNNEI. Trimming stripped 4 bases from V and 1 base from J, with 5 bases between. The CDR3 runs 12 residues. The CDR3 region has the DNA TGTGCCAGCAGTGTAGGGTCCTACGAGCAGTACTTC. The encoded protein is CASSVGSYEQYF.

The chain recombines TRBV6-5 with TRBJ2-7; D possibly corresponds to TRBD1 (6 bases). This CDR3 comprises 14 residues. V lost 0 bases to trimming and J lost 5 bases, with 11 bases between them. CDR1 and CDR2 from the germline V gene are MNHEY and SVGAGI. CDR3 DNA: TGTGCCAGCAGTTACTCAAGGGACACCGACGAGCAGTACTTC. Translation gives CASSYSRDTDEQYF.

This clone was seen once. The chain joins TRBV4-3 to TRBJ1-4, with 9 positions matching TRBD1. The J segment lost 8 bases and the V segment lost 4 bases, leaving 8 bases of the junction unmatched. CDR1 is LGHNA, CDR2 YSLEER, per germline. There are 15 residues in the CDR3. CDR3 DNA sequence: TGCGCCAGCAGCCGAAGCTGGACAGGGGAAGAAAAACTGTTTTTT. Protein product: CASSRSWTGEEKLFF.

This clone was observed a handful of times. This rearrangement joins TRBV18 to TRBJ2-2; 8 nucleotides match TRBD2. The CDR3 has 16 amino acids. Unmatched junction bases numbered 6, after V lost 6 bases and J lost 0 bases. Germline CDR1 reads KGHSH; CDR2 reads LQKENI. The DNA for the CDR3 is TGTGCCAGCTCGCCCGGGACTAGTTCGAACACCGGGGAGCTGTTTTTT. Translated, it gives CASSPGTSSNTGELFF.

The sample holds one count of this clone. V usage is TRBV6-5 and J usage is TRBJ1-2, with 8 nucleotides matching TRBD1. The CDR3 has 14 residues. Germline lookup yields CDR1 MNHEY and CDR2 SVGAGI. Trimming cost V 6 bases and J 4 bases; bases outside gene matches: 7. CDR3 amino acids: CASSPGGGSYGYTF. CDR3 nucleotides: TGTGCCAGCAGCCCAGGGGGCGGGAGCTATGGCTACACCTTC.

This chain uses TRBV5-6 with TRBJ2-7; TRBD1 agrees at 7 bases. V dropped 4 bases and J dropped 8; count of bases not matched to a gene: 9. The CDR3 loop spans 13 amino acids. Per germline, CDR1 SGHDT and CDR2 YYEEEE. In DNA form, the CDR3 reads TGTGCCAGCAGCCAAACCGAAGGGGGCAAGCAGTACTTC. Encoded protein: CASSQTEGGKQYF.

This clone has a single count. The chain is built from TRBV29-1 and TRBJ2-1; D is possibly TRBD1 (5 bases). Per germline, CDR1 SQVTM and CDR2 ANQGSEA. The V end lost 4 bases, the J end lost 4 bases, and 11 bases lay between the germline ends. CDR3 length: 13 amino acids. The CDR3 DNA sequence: TGCAGCGTTGCCAGGGAATTATACAATGAGCAGTTCTTC. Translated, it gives CSVARELYNEQFF.

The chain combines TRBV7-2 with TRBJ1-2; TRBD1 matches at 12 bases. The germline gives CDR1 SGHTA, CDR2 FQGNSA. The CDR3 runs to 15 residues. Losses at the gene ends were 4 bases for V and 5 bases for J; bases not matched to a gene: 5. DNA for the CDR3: TGTGCCAGCAGCTGGGGACAGGGGGCGGGGTATGGCTACACCTTC. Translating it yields CASSWGQGAGYGYTF.

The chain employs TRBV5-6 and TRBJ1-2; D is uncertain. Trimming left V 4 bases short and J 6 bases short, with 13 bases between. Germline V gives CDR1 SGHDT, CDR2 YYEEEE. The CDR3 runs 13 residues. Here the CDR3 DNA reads TGTGCCAGCAGCCTCGGAGAGACCCATGGCTACACCTTC. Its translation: CASSLGETHGYTF.

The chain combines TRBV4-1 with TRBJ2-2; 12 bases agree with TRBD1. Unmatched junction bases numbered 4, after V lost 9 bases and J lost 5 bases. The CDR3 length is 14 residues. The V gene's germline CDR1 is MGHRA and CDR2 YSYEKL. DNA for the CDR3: TGCGCCAGTTCGGGACAGGGGGCGACCGGGGAGCTGTTTTTT. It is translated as CASSGQGATGELFF.

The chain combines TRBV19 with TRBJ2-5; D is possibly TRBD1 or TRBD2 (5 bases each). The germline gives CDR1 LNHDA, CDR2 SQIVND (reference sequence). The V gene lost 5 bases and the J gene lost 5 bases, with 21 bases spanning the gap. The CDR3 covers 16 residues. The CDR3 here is CASSSRGRVGGETQYF. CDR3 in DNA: TGTGCCAGTAGTTCGAGGGGTAGGGTAGGTGGGGAGACCCAGTACTTC.

The CDR3 sequence is CASGPGLAGGRKETQYF. The CDR3 DNA is TGTGCTAGTGGTCCAGGACTAGCGGGAGGCAGGAAAGAGACCCAGTACTTC. The chain carries TRBV12-5 and TRBJ2-5; 14 bases fit TRBD2. Germline CDR1 LGHNT, CDR2 FRNRAP. The CDR3 sequence is 17 residues long. The J segment lost 3 bases and the V segment lost 5 bases, leaving 8 bases of the junction unmatched.

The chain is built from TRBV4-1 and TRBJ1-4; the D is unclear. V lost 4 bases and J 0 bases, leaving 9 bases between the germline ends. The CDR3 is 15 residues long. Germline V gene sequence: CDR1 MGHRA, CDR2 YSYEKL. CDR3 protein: CASSPWTATNEKLFF. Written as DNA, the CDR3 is TGCGCCAGCAGCCCTTGGACGGCAACTAATGAAAAACTGTTTTTT.

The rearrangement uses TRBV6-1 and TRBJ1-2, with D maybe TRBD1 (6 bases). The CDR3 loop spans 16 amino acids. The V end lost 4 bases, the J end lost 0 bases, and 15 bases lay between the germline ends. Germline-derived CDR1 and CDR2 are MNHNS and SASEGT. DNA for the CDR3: TGTGCCAGCAGTGTCGGACAGTCCCTAGCTAACTATGGCTACACCTTC. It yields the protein CASSVGQSLANYGYTF.

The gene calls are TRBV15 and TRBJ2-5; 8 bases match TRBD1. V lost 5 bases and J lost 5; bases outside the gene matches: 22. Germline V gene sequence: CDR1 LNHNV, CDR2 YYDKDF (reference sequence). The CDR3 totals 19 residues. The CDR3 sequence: CATSRRLTGGRVVRETQYF. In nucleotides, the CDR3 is TGTGCCACCAGCCGCCGACTAACAGGGGGTCGTGTTGTGCGTGAGACCCAGTACTTC.